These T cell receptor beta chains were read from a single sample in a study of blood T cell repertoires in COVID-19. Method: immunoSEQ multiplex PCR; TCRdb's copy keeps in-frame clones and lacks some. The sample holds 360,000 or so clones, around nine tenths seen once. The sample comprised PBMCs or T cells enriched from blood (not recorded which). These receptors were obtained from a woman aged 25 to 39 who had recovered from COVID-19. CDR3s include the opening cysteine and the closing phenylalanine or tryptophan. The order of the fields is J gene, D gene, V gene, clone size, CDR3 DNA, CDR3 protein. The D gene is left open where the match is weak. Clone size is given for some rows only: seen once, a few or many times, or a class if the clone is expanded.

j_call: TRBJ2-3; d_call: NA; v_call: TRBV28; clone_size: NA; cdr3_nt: TGTGCCTCCAGGGGCTACACAGATACGCAGTATTTT; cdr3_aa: CASRGYTDTQYF
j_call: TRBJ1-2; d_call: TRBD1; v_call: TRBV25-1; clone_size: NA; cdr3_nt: TGTGCCAGCAGTGAACCGGGACAGGGTTTAGGGGGCTACACCTTC; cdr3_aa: CASSEPGQGLGGYTF
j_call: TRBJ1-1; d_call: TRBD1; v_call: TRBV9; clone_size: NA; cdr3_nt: TGTGCCAGCAGCGTAAACGGACAGGGGGCTGTGAACACTGAAGCTTTCTTT; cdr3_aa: CASSVNGQGAVNTEAFF
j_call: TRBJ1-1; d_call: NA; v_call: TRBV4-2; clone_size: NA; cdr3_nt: TGTGCCAGCAGCCAAGACGAAGGAACGGGGAGGACTGAAGCTTTCTTT; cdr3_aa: CASSQDEGTGRTEAFF
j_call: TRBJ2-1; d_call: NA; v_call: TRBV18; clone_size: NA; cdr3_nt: TGTGCCAGCTCACTAAGGCAGACAGGCGACACCTACAATGAGCAGTTCTTC; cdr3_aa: CASSLRQTGDTYNEQFF
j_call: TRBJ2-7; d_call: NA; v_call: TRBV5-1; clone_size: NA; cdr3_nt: TGCGCCAGCAGTATGACGGGGGTCGGCGAGCAGTACTTC; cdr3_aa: CASSMTGVGEQYF
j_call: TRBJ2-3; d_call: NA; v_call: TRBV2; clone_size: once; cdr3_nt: TGTGCCAGCAGTGAAGCGGGGCGGGACCCCCACACAGATACGCAGTATTTT; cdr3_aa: CASSEAGRDPHTDTQYF
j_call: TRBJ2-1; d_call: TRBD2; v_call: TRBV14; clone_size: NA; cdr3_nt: TGTGCCAGCAGCCAAGAACTAGCGGGAGGGCTCGGGGGTGGTGAGCAGTTCTTC; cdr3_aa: CASSQELAGGLGGGEQFF
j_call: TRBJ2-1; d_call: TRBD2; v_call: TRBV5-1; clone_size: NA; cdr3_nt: TGCGCCAGCAGCTCGGATAGCGGGACCTACAATGAGCAGTTCTTC; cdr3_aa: CASSSDSGTYNEQFF
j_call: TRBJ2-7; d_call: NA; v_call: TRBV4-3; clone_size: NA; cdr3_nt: TGCGCCAGCAGCCAGGAGCAGGGCTGGACCCCCTACGAGCAGTACTTC; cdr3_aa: CASSQEQGWTPYEQYF
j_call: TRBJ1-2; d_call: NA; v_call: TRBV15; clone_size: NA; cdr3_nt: TGTGCCACCAGCAGAGATCAACGGGGTACCCACTACGGCTACACCTTC; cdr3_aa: CATSRDQRGTHYGYTF
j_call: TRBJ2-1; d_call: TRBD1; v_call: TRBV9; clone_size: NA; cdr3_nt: TGTGCCAGCAGCGCGACAGGGGGCGTCTACAATGAGCAGTTCTTC; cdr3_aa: CASSATGGVYNEQFF
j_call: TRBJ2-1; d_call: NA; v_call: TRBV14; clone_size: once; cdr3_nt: TGTGCCAGCAGCCAAGATATGGACGGGATTCAATACAATGAGCAGTTCTTC; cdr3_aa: CASSQDMDGIQYNEQFF
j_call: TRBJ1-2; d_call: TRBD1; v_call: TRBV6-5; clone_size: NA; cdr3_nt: TGTGCCAGCAGACAGACAGGGTTCTATGGCTACACCTTC; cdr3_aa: CASRQTGFYGYTF
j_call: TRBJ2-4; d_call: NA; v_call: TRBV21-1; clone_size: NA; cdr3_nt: TGTGCCAGCAGCACAAGAAAGCGCGGCAAAAACATTCAGTACTTC; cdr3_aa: CASSTRKRGKNIQYF
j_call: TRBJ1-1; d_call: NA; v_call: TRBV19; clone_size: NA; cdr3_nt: TGTGCCAGTAGTATAGGCGGGGTCGGAACTGAAGCTTTCTTT; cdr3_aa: CASSIGGVGTEAFF
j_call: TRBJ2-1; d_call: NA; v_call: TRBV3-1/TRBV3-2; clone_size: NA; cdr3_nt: TGTGCCAGCAGCCAAGATATCGGGGTGTCTATAGTACTCGAGCAGTTCTTC; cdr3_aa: CASSQDIGVSIVLEQFF
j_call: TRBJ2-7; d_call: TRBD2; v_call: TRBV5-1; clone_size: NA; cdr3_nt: TGCGCCAGCAGCACTGGACTAGCGGGGGCGTACGAGCAGTACTTC; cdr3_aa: CASSTGLAGAYEQYF
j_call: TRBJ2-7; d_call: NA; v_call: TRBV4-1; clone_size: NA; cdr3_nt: TGCGCCAGCAGCCAATCCCATTACGAGCAGTACTTC; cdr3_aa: CASSQSHYEQYF
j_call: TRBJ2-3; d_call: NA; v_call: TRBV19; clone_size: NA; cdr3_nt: TGTGCCAGTAGGGACAGCCGCACAGATACGCAGTATTTT; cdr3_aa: CASRDSRTDTQYF
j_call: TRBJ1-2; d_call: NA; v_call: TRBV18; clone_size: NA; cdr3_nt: TGTGCCAGCTCACTTGCACACCTCTATGGCTACACCTTC; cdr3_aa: CASSLAHLYGYTF
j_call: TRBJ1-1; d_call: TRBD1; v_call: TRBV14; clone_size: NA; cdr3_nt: TGTGCCAGCAGCCCCCGGGACAGCACCTTCACGATGAACACTGAAGCTTTCTTT; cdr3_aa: CASSPRDSTFTMNTEAFF
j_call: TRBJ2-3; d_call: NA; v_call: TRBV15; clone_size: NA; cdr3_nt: TGTGCCACCAGCCGAGAAACTCTTGTTGGGAGAAACCGGACGCAGTATTTT; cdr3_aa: CATSRETLVGRNRTQYF
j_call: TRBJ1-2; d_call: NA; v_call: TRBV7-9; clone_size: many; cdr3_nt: TGTGCCAGCAGCCCTAATTCGGGGAATGGCTACACCTTC; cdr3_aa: CASSPNSGNGYTF
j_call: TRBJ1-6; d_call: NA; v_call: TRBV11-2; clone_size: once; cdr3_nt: TGTGCCAGCACCCTACTAAATTCACCCCTCCACTTT; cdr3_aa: CASTLLNSPLHF
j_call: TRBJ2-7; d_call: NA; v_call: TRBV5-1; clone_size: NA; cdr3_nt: TGCGCCAGCAGACGAGATGCCGGGACTCGGTTCGAGCAGTACTTC; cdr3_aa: CASRRDAGTRFEQYF
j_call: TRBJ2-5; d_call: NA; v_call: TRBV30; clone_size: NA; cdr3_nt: TGTGCCTGGAGTGTACCCCAGGCGTTCCAAGAGACCCAGTACTTC; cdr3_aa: CAWSVPQAFQETQYF
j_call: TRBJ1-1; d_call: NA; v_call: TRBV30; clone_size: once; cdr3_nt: TGTGCCTGGGACCAGGGCTTGAACACTGAAGCTTTCTTT; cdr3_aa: CAWDQGLNTEAFF
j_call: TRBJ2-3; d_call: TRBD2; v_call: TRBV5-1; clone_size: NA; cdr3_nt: TGCGCCAGCAGCCGGGGACTAGCGGGAGGGCCGCAAGATACGCAGTATTTT; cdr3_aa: CASSRGLAGGPQDTQYF
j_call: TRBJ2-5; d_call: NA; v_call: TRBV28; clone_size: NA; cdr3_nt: TGTGCCAGCAGTTTCTCCGGGACCCAGTACTTC; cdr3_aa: CASSFSGTQYF
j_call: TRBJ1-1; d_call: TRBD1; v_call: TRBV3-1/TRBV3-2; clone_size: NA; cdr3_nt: TGTGCCAGCAGCCTATTGACAGGGAGCACTGAAGCTTTCTTT; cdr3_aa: CASSLLTGSTEAFF
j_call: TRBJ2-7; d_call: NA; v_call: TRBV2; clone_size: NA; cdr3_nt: TGTGCCAGCCTACCTTCCATCGGGGTCGAGCAGTACTTC; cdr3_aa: CASLPSIGVEQYF
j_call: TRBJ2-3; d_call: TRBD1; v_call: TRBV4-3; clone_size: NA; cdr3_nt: TGCGCCAGCAGCCAACTATTCCAGGGGGCAGATACGCAGTATTTT; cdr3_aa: CASSQLFQGADTQYF
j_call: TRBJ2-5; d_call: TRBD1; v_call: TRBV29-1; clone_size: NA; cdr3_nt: TGCAGCGCCGGACAGCCGGGACAGGGAATGAAGACCCAGTACTTC; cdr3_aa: CSAGQPGQGMKTQYF
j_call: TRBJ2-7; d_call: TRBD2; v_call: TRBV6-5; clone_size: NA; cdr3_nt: TGTGCCAGCAGTTCGATCCGGACTAGTAGGACCTACGAGCAGTACTTC; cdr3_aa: CASSSIRTSRTYEQYF
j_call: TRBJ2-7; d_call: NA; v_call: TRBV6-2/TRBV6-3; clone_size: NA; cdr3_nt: TGTGCCAGCAGTTTTCGGGGTCCCTACGAGCAGTACTTC; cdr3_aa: CASSFRGPYEQYF
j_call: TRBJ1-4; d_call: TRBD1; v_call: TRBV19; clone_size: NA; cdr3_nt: TGTGCCAGTAGTAACCGGGACAGGGGTGAAAAACTGTTTTTT; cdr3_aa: CASSNRDRGEKLFF
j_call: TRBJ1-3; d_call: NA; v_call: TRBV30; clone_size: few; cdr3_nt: TGTGCCTGCAGCTCTGGAAACACCATATATTTT; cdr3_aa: CACSSGNTIYF
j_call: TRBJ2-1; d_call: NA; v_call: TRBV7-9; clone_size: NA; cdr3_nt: TGTGCCAGCAGCTCCCTCGCACAAGAGCAGTTCTTC; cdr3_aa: CASSSLAQEQFF
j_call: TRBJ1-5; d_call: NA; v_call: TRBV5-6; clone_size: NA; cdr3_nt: TGTGCCAGCAGCCTAGCGGGGTTCGGGCAGCCCCAGCATTTT; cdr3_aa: CASSLAGFGQPQHF
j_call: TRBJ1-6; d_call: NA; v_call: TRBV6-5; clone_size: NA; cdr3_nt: TGTGCCAGCAGCCAGGGAATGCCGCGGTCACCCCTCCACTTT; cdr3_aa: CASSQGMPRSPLHF
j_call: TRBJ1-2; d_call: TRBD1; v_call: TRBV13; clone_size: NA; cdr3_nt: TGTGCCAGCAGCTGGGGACAGACGAACTATGGCTACACCTTC; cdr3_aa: CASSWGQTNYGYTF
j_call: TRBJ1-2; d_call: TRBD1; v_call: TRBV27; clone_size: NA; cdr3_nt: TGTGCCAGCAGTCCCTTGCCAGGGGGCTTTTTGCATGGCTATGGCTACACCTTC; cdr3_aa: CASSPLPGGFLHGYGYTF
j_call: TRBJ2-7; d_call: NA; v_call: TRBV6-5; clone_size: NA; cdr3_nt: TGTGCCAGCAGTTCTCTCGCGGAACAGGTGCTTTACTTC; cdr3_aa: CASSSLAEQVLYF
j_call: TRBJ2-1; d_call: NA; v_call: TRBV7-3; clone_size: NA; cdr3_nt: TGTGCCAGCAGCTTAACCCAGGGCACGGGGCAGTTCTTC; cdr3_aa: CASSLTQGTGQFF
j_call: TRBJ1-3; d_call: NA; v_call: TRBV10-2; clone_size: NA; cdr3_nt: TGCGCCAGCAGTGAGCGGCAGGGGCCCGGGATGAACACCATATATTTT; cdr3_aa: CASSERQGPGMNTIYF
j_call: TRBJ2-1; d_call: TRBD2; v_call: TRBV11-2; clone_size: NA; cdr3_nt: TGTGCCAGCAGCCCGGGACTAGCGGGACTGAGCTCCTACAATGAGCAGTTCTTC; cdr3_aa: CASSPGLAGLSSYNEQFF
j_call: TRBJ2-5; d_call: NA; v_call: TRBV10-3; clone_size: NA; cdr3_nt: TGTGCCATCAGCGCAGACAGACAAGAGACCCAGTACTTC; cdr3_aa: CAISADRQETQYF
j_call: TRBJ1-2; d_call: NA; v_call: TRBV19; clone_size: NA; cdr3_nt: TGTGCCAGTAGCCCCGCGGGTAGGTCCGGCTATGGCTACACCTTC; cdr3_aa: CASSPAGRSGYGYTF
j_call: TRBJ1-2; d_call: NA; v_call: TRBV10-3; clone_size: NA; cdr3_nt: TGTGCCATCAGTGTGGAAGGGGCCGCGGACTATGGCTACACCTTC; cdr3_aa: CAISVEGAADYGYTF
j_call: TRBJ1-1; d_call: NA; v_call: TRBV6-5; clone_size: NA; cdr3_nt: TGTGCCAGCAGTCCCCTGGGGGGGCCGAACACTGAAGCTTTCTTT; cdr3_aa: CASSPLGGPNTEAFF
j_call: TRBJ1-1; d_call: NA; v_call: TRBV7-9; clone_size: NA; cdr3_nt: TGTGCCAGCAGCCCTGGGCGCTCAGCCACTGAAGCTTTCTTT; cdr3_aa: CASSPGRSATEAFF